This TCR beta chain was sequenced for a study of cytomegalovirus exposure and HLA in healthy donors. Of note for this clone: Its specificity is unknown.

The PCR used 60 Vbeta and 13 Jbeta primers. Sequencing used immunoSEQ multiplex PCR; TCRdb keeps in-frame clones, though not all of them. The sample yields under 200,000 clones, 75% seen once. The CDR3 consists of 15 residues. V lost 3 bases and J 5 bases, leaving 16 bases between the germline ends. Germline CDR1 and CDR2: MNHNS and SASEGT. Overall study results and limits: When presence/absence was analysed, sequencing depth was taken to be roughly uniform across donors.

Sequencing was carried out using PBMCs. The clonotype was recovered from a woman aged 40 to 49 in good health and CMV-seropositive. The chain employs TRBV6-1 and TRBJ1-2; tentative D call: TRBD1 (5 bases). CDR3 DNA: TGTGCCAGCAGTGAGTCCTCGGGGGTAGGATATGGCTACACCTTC. The encoded protein is CASSESSGVGYGYTF.